This T cell receptor (beta chain) was sequenced for a study of blood T cell repertoires in COVID-19. Worth noting for this clone: The junction differs from germline at one of its ends, possibly a read error.

As handled by the study authors: Estimates of nucleated cell counts were drawn from the amplification of reference gene primers. TCRdb's copy holds only in-frame clones and misses some; the assay was immunoSEQ multiplex PCR. V and J calls and clone size are as listed in that table; D and trimming were resolved from the DNA. The repertoire includes some 90,000 clones, around 78% of them detected once, and 10% to 12% sits in the top ten. The CDR3 is made up of 16 amino acids. From germline, CDR1 is SSHAT and CDR2 FNYEAQ (reference sequence). Material: peripheral blood. The chain is built from TRBV7-7 and TRBJ2-1, with 14 bases fitting TRBD2. This receptor was obtained from a human donor in a cohort sampled during active COVID-19. In DNA, the CDR3 is TGTGCTAGCAGCCTGGGACTAGCGGGAGTAGCGAGTGAGCAGTTCTTC. It is translated as CASSLGLAGVASEQFF.